The 4 T cell receptor beta chains given below trace back to one sample, sequenced in a study of blood T cell repertoires in COVID-19. Repertoires were generated with immunoSEQ multiplex PCR, while TCRdb's copy carries only in-frame clones and drops some. The sample holds around 260,000 clones, 70% to 90% seen once. The sequenced sample consisted of PBMCs or T cells enriched from blood (not recorded which). The receptors originated from a woman between 25 and 40 years old who had recovered from COVID-19.

The rearrangement joins TRBV28 to TRBJ2-7, with TRBD1 identical over 11 bases. CDR1 and CDR2 from the germline V gene are MDHEN and SYDVKM. V lost 8 bases, J lost 2 bases, and 17 bases stayed unmatched. The length of the CDR3 is 18 residues. The CDR3 spells CASPPARTGGLATYEQYF. The CDR3 DNA follows: TGTGCCAGCCCTCCCGCCCGGACAGGGGGCCTGGCAACCTACGAGCAGTACTTC.

The rearrangement joins TRBV5-1 to TRBJ1-4, with TRBD1 matching over 8 bases. Germline CDR1 and CDR2: SGHRS and YFSETQ. The V gene end was trimmed by 2 bases and the J gene end by 8 bases; junction bases not matched to a gene: 8. The CDR3 sequence is 15 residues long. CDR3 coding DNA: TGCGCCAGCAGCTTTACCGGGACAGGCGGGGAAAAACTGTTTTTT. This sequence encodes CASSFTGTGGEKLFF.

The chain employs TRBV5-6 and TRBJ1-1, with unresolved D. V was cut by 0 bases and J by 5 bases, with 11 bases left in between. Germline values: CDR1 SGHDT, CDR2 YYEEEE. CDR3 length equals 14 residues. The CDR3 DNA follows: TGTGCCAGCAGCTTGGGGGAGATAGGGACTGAAGCTTTCTTT. Protein: CASSLGEIGTEAFF.

CDR3 in amino acids: CASSRGSSYEQYF. The CDR3 bases are TGTGCCAGCTCTCGTGGGAGCTCCTACGAGCAGTACTTC. The chain has TRBV28 and TRBJ2-7; D might be TRBD2 (5 bases). Germline values: CDR1 MDHEN, CDR2 SYDVKM. V was pared by 8 bases and J by 0 bases, with 11 bases between. The CDR3 runs 13 residues.